Here is one TCR beta chain with its context. The data originate from a study of blood T cell repertoires in COVID-19. At the level of the study: The samples span acute and convalescent COVID-19 from the United States, Italy and Spain. Sources were T cells, B-cell-depleted T cells, or PBMCs; the material itself was cDNA or gDNA.

In the study's own analysis: Reference gene primer amplification gave nucleated cell count estimates. Generated by immunoSEQ multiplex PCR, the TCRdb table keeps only in-frame clones and is missing some. V and J calls and clone size follow that table, whereas D and trimming were derived from the DNA. This table holds more than 150,000 clones, more than 70% found once. The CDR3 contains 17 residues. The germline gives CDR1 MNHNS, CDR2 SASEGT. The V and J ends lost 3 bases and 2 bases, in that order; junction bases with no gene match: 12. The clonotype was recovered from a man aged 18 to 29 with active or convalescent COVID-19. Sequenced sample: peripheral blood. The genes are TRBV6-1 and TRBJ1-2; 7 bases are a match to TRBD1. This CDR3 is CASSDPLGTAVNYGYTF. The DNA for the CDR3 is TGTGCCAGCAGTGATCCCCTCGGGACAGCCGTAAACTATGGCTACACCTTC.